The 30 T cell receptor beta chains listed next were all sequenced from one sample in a study of CD8 T cells in Susac syndrome. Random-hexamer reverse transcription was applied to about 0.45 to 1 ug RNA. From the immunoSEQ multiplex PCR reads, TCRdb called clonotypes with MiXCR, one entry per CDR3 protein. The sample holds around 170,000 distinct CDR3 sequences, about 91% seen once. Sequencing was carried out using CD4+ T cells from PBMCs. The origin of the receptors is a human donor in good health.

The chain links TRBV18 to TRBJ1-1; 9 bases map to TRBD1. The CDR3 runs 17 residues. V shed 2 bases and J 0 bases; nucleotides not matched to a gene: 7. The V gene's germline CDR1 is KGHSH and CDR2 LQKENI. The DNA for the CDR3 is TGTGCCAGCTCACCAGGGACAGGGAAAATAGTGAACACTGAAGCTTTCTTT. Residues: CASSPGTGKIVNTEAFF.

The chain carries TRBV14 and TRBJ2-2; D not resolved. The CDR3 covers 17 residues. The germline V gene encodes CDR1 SGHDN and CDR2 FVKESK. The V and J ends lost 1 base and 0 bases respectively, with 12 bases between them. The DNA of the CDR3 is TGTGCCAGCAGCCAAGGAATCCGGGCCCCGAACACCGGGGAGCTGTTTTTT. Its protein product is CASSQGIRAPNTGELFF.

The chain is built from TRBV15 and TRBJ1-1; TRBD1 is a possible D gene (5 bases). CDR1 and CDR2 (germline): LNHNV, YYDKDF (reference sequence). There are 14 residues in the CDR3. The ends were cut back, 6 bases at V and 5 bases at J, with 16 bases in the middle. The CDR3 region is CATRAGRVGTEAFF. As DNA, the CDR3 is TGTGCCACCAGGGCGGGCAGGGTGGGGACTGAAGCTTTCTTT.

This chain links TRBV7-2 with TRBJ2-7; D remains unclear. CDR1 and CDR2 (germline): SGHTA, FQGNSA. Trimming cost V 2 bases and J 5 bases, with 10 bases left between them. The CDR3 consists of 13 residues. The CDR3 reads CASSLSRGNEQYF. In DNA form, the CDR3 reads TGTGCCAGCAGCTTAAGCAGAGGAAACGAGCAGTACTTC.

This clonotype was detected a few times. The chain links TRBV18 to TRBJ2-7, with 10 bases that match TRBD1. V gave up 4 bases and J gave up 4 bases; unmatched junction bases: 7. The CDR3 is made up of 15 amino acids. The V gene's germline CDR1 is KGHSH and CDR2 LQKENI. The CDR3 is CASSLTGTGAYEQYF. CDR3 coding DNA: TGTGCCAGCTCACTTACCGGGACAGGGGCTTACGAGCAGTACTTC.

The chain couples TRBV12-3 or TRBV12-4 to TRBJ2-1; D is possibly TRBD2 (5 bases). V was shortened by 2 bases and J by 5 bases, with 16 bases between the two germline ends. There are 16 residues in the CDR3. The CDR3 region is CASSLKVGARNNEQFF. CDR3 DNA sequence: TGTGCCAGCAGTTTAAAAGTGGGAGCTCGGAACAATGAGCAGTTCTTC.

The rearrangement joins TRBV7-2 to TRBJ1-2, with TRBD1 matching 10 bases. From germline, CDR1 is SGHTA and CDR2 FQGNSA. Trimming cost V 10 bases and J 3 bases; bases outside gene matches: 8. The CDR3 totals 14 residues. In DNA form, the CDR3 reads TGTGCCATACTGGGACAGGGGAGCCACTATGGCTACACCTTC. Protein sequence: CAILGQGSHYGYTF.

This chain uses TRBV25-1 with TRBJ1-4; D unresolved. Trimming took off 6 bases at V and 2 bases at J, with 13 bases between the two ends. Germline CDR1 is MGHDK and CDR2 is SYGVNS. CDR3 length: 15 residues. CDR3 residues: CASSPHPSTNEKLFF. DNA for the CDR3: TGTGCCAGCAGCCCCCATCCCTCCACTAATGAAAAACTGTTTTTT.

This clonotype was recorded once. V gene TRBV5-4 combines with J gene TRBJ2-7; maybe TRBD2 (7 bases). Germline V CDR1 and CDR2: SGHNT, YYREEE (reference sequence). This CDR3 comprises 14 residues. Trimming removed 4 bases at V and 6 bases at J, with 17 bases between. The CDR3 sequence: CASSRGRGGSEQYF. Written as DNA, the CDR3 is TGTGCCAGCAGCCGAGGGAGGGGGGGCTCCGAGCAGTACTTC.

CDR3: CASSLNRGSPEQFF. CDR3 nucleotides: TGTGCCAGCAGCTTAAACAGGGGAAGCCCTGAGCAGTTCTTC. The rearrangement joins TRBV7-3 to TRBJ2-1; 7 bases agree with TRBD1. Per the germline V gene, CDR1 is SGHTA and CDR2 is FQGTGA. The CDR3 runs to 14 residues. V lost 1 base, J lost 9 bases, and 6 bases stayed unmatched.

This chain connects TRBV20-1 to TRBJ2-5, with D tentatively TRBD2 (6 bases). The CDR3 is 16 amino acids. Trimming stripped 1 base from V and 6 bases from J, with 21 bases between. Germline CDR1 and CDR2: DFQATT and SNEGSKA (reference sequence). CDR3 region: CSARAAGQLLLKTQYF. CDR3 coding DNA: TGCAGTGCTAGAGCCGCGGGGCAGCTGCTGCTGAAGACCCAGTACTTC.

The genes are TRBV29-1 and TRBJ2-7; TRBD2 matches at 7 bases. The CDR3 totals 13 residues. V lost 4 bases to trimming and J lost 3 bases; unmatched junction nucleotides: 6. CDR1 is SQVTM, CDR2 ANQGSEA, per germline. CDR3 nucleotides: TGCAGCGTTGCCGGGACTACCTTCTACGAGCAGTACTTC. Translated: CSVAGTTFYEQYF.

The V call is TRBV5-1, the J call TRBJ1-1, with no clear D. Germline loops: CDR1 SGHRS, CDR2 YFSETQ. The CDR3 runs to 16 residues. The germline V and J ends were trimmed by 1 base and 2 bases, with 15 bases remaining between them. DNA of the CDR3: TGCGCCAGCAGCTTGCTCGTCGGGCAAGTAAACACTGAAGCTTTCTTT. This encodes CASSLLVGQVNTEAFF.

The CDR3 here is CASSLDTESYEQYF. The CDR3 DNA reads as TGTGCCAGCAGCTTAGACACGGAAAGCTACGAGCAGTACTTC. The V and J genes are TRBV7-2 and TRBJ2-7; the D is unclear. Germline V lookup: CDR1 SGHTA, CDR2 FQGNSA. The CDR3 has 14 amino acids. Trimming pared 1 base from V and 3 bases from J, leaving 10 bases between. Based on the CDR3 plus reference TRBV7-2 and TRBJ2-7, the full variable domain is GAGVSQSPSNKVTEKGKDVELRCDPISGHTALYWYRQSLGQGLEFLIYFQGNSAPDKSGLPSDRFSAERTGGSVSTLTIQRTQQEDSAVYLCASSLDTESYEQYFGPGTRLTVT.

The chain joins TRBV14 to TRBJ1-2; TRBD1 is a possible D gene (5 bases). The CDR3 has 15 residues. Germline CDR1 is SGHDN and CDR2 is FVKESK. Trimming took 1 base from V and 9 from J, leaving 18 bases between them. The CDR3 here is CASSQAGTGPMSYTF. The CDR3 nucleotides read TGTGCCAGCAGCCAAGCCGGGACCGGCCCTATGAGCTACACCTTC.

For the CDR3, the DNA is TGTGCCAGCAGCCCGAGACAGGGGAGTGGCACAGATACGCAGTATTTT. Amino acid sequence: CASSPRQGSGTDTQYF. This chain connects TRBV5-8 to TRBJ2-3; 8 bases match TRBD1. After removal of 4 bases from V and 1 base from J, the junction contained 8 bases not matched to a gene. This CDR3 is 16 amino acids long. Germline lookup yields CDR1 SGHTS and CDR2 YDEGEE.

J is TRBJ2-1 and V is TRBV29-1, with D perhaps TRBD2 (7 bases). Trimming left V 3 bases short and J 4 bases short, with 13 bases between. Germline assignment: CDR1 SQVTM and CDR2 ANQGSEA. CDR3 size: 14 residues. CDR3 residues: CSVEGGGPYNEQFF. The CDR3 DNA reads TGCAGCGTTGAGGGCGGGGGCCCTTACAATGAGCAGTTCTTC.

The V call is TRBV2, the J call TRBJ2-7, with 7 bases lining up with TRBD2. The CDR3 extends over 13 amino acids. Germline V gene sequence: CDR1 SNHLY, CDR2 FYNNEI. CDR3 nucleotides: TGTGCGACCGCGGGGGAGCGGGACTACGAGCAGTACTTC. This gives the protein CATAGERDYEQYF.

The chain couples TRBV7-8 to TRBJ1-1; D is uncertain. The V gene's germline CDR1 is SGHVS and CDR2 FQNEAQ. The CDR3 spans 13 residues. V shed 2 bases and J shed 3 bases, with 7 bases lying between them. The CDR3 DNA is TGTGCCAGCAGCTTAATCTCGGACACTGAAGCTTTCTTT. Translated, it gives CASSLISDTEAFF.

The chain uses TRBV6-2 or TRBV6-3 and TRBJ2-2; 8 bases match TRBD1. The CDR3 is 15 amino acids. The germline V gene has CDR1 MNHEY and CDR2 SVGEGT. With 7 bases clipped from V and 3 bases from J, the junction kept 7 bases outside the gene matches. As DNA, the CDR3 is TGTGCCAGCAACCGACAGGGGCCACACACCGGGGAGCTGTTTTTT. Its translation is CASNRQGPHTGELFF.

The gene calls are TRBV6-6 and TRBJ1-1, with D unclear. V lost 7 bases, J lost 0 bases, and 15 bases lay in between. The V gene's germline CDR1 is MNHNY and CDR2 SVGAGI (reference sequence). The CDR3 sequence is 15 residues long. The CDR3 DNA follows: TGTGCCAGCAATCTCGAGGGCGGTTTGAACACTGAAGCTTTCTTT. Its translation: CASNLEGGLNTEAFF.

The rearrangement uses TRBV7-2 and TRBJ2-7; D ambiguous. The CDR3 runs 12 residues. CDR1 and CDR2 (germline): SGHTA, FQGNSA. Trimming removed 4 bases from V and 7 bases from J, with 11 bases in between. CDR3 protein: CASSSPYKEQYF. CDR3 coding DNA: TGTGCCAGCAGCTCCCCTTATAAGGAGCAGTACTTC. The variable domain in full, with the rest retrieved from reference TRBV7-2 and TRBJ2-7, is GAGVSQSPSNKVTEKGKDVELRCDPISGHTALYWYRQSLGQGLEFLIYFQGNSAPDKSGLPSDRFSAERTGGSVSTLTIQRTQQEDSAVYLCASSSPYKEQYFGPGTRLTVT.

The gene calls are TRBV3-1 and TRBJ1-1; no clear D gene. CDR3 size: 14 residues. Germline V gene data show CDR1 as LGHDT and CDR2 as YNNKEL (reference sequence). V dropped 1 base and J dropped 1 base, with 7 bases sitting between them. CDR3 DNA sequence: TGTGCCAGCAGCCAAGGTGGGAGGAACACTGAAGCTTTCTTT. Its protein is CASSQGGRNTEAFF.

CDR3 DNA sequence: TGTGCCAGCAGGACCACAGGGGTCCACTACAATGAGCAGTTCTTC. It specifies CASRTTGVHYNEQFF. The chain combines TRBV6-2 or TRBV6-3 with TRBJ2-1; 7 bases match TRBD1. V dropped 6 bases and J dropped 3; count of bases not matched to a gene: 8. From germline, CDR1 is MNHEY and CDR2 SVGEGT. The CDR3 totals 15 residues.

This rearrangement joins TRBV25-1 to TRBJ1-2; TRBD1 aligns across 8 bases. The trim removed 2 bases at V and 8 bases at J, leaving 10 bases unmatched. The CDR3 is made up of 15 amino acids. Per germline, CDR1 MGHDK and CDR2 SYGVNS. The CDR3 sequence: CASSEQGAPGGGYTF. DNA of the CDR3: TGTGCCAGCAGTGAACAGGGGGCGCCAGGGGGCGGCTACACCTTC.

The chain recombines TRBV6-2 or TRBV6-3 with TRBJ2-1; 8 bases agree with TRBD2. The junction had 4 bases not matched to a gene; V was cut back by 5 bases and J by 4 bases. The CDR3 is 14 residues long. Looked up from germline, CDR1 is MNHEY and CDR2 is SVGEGT. The CDR3 DNA follows: TGTGCCAGCAGTAAGCGGGGGCCGTACAATGAGCAGTTCTTC. Residues: CASSKRGPYNEQFF.

The rearrangement uses TRBV7-2 and TRBJ2-7; possibly TRBD1 or TRBD2 for D (5 bases each). The V end lost 5 bases, the J end lost 0 bases, and 11 bases lay between the germline ends. This CDR3 has 14 amino acids. Germline CDR1 is SGHTA and CDR2 is FQGNSA. This CDR3 reads CASSPPGLSYEQYF. As DNA, the CDR3 is TGTGCCAGCAGCCCTCCGGGGCTCTCCTACGAGCAGTACTTC.

This chain joins TRBV30 and TRBJ1-4; D is unclear. The CDR3 is 13 amino acids. The germline CDR1 and CDR2 sequences are GTSNPN and SVGIG (reference sequence). Trimming pared 5 bases from V and 7 bases from J, leaving 14 bases between. The CDR3 nucleotides are TGTGCCTGGGCCCGGGGAGAAGGTGAAAAACTGTTTTTT. Encoded protein: CAWARGEGEKLFF. The complete variable domain, with remaining parts taken from reference TRBV30 and TRBJ1-4, reads SQTIHQWPATLVQPVGSPLSLECTVEGTSNPNLYWYRQAAGRGLQLLFYSVGIGQISSEVPQNLSASRPQDRQFILSSKKLLLSDSGFYLCAWARGEGEKLFFGSGTQLSVL.

This clonotype has a single count. The rearrangement joins TRBV3-1 to TRBJ2-7, with 7 positions matching TRBD1. With V trimmed by 1 base and J by 0 bases, 9 bases remained unmatched. This CDR3 region has 17 residues. Per germline, CDR1 LGHDT and CDR2 YNNKEL (reference sequence). The CDR3 sequence is CASSQGLRGTVSYEQYF. The CDR3 DNA sequence: TGTGCCAGCAGCCAAGGACTGAGGGGGACAGTCTCCTACGAGCAGTACTTC.

This clonotype was counted a single time. Here the CDR3 reads CASSLEGASLETQYF. CDR3 coding DNA: TGTGCCAGCAGCTTGGAAGGGGCCAGCTTGGAGACCCAGTACTTC. This chain joins TRBV5-7 and TRBJ2-5, with D possibly matching TRBD1 (5 bases). TRBV5-7 is classed as an ORF, of uncertain function. Trimming cost V 0 bases and J 5 bases, with 14 bases left between them. This CDR3 contains 15 residues.